The clone carrying this TCR beta chain was recorded a few times. The antigen is undetermined. Researchers made TCR beta libraries by using iRepertoire HTBI primers and running Arm-PCR on CDR3 regions. TCRdb re-analysed the multiplex PCR reads in MiXCR, keeping a single row per CDR3 protein. The profile shows over 500,000 distinct CDR3 sequences, roughly a sixth of them singletons. This sample stems from a study of regulatory T cells in long-lasting Graves disease. Notes on the study in general: Persistent Graves' patients showed less TCR diversity than newly diagnosed patients showed. TRBV28, TRBJ1-2 and TRBJ2-5 were segments that persistent disease favored.

With 4 bases clipped from V and 3 bases from J, the junction kept 5 bases outside the gene matches. The CDR3 covers 16 residues. CDR1 and CDR2 from the germline V gene are SEHNR and FQNEAQ (reference sequence). Time point here: newly diagnosed GD, antithyroid drugs for less than 3 months. Isolated PBMC RNA provided the starting material for the TCR library. Peripheral blood, around 9 milliliters per patient, was collected in EDTA tubes. This sample was shared with a second study, whose subject was T cells in Graves' hyperthyroidism and ophthalmopathy.

J is TRBJ2-1 and V is TRBV7-9; 11 bases are a match to TRBD2. The sample in question was peripheral blood mononuclear cells (PBMCs), obtained at new diagnosis, from a patient treated with antithyroid drugs. This receptor was identified in a man aged 18-30 years with Graves disease. As DNA, the CDR3 is TGTGCCAGCAGCTCCGAGACTAGCGGGGACTACAATGAGCAGTTCTTC. It translates to CASSSETSGDYNEQFF.